The rows below give T cell receptor beta chains drawn from one sample of a study of spatial heterogeneity in lung cancer. TCRdb called the 5' RACE reads again in MiXCR, with one record for every CDR3 protein. The sample lists about 43,000 distinct CDR3 sequences; approximately 24% were seen once. Source: PBMCs, taken at follow-up. All receptors come from a female donor with early-stage non-small cell lung cancer. The CDR3 runs from the conserved cysteine through the conserved F or W.

CASSFGASGGSETQYF	TRBV5-1	TRBJ2-5
CASSLRGRNQPQHF	TRBV5-6	TRBJ1-5
CASSPEGYLETQYF	TRBV5-4	TRBJ2-5
CASSRTSGGSYNEQFF	TRBV7-9	TRBJ2-1
CASSPGHRTDTQYF	TRBV11-2	TRBJ2-3
CASSLGGTLAGEQFF	TRBV5-1	TRBJ2-1
CASSEGANFGGEEKLFF	TRBV6-1	TRBJ1-4
CASSPNGGVVSTDTQYF	TRBV7-8	TRBJ2-3
CATNGGTYEQYF	TRBV15	TRBJ2-7
CASSHPDGRNYGYTF	TRBV4-1	TRBJ1-2
CSARGAGTGIGYTF	TRBV20-1	TRBJ1-2
CSAPGVGSSPLHF	TRBV20-1	TRBJ1-6
CASSYLPLYGYTF	TRBV6-5	TRBJ1-2
CASRTGNQPQHF	TRBV6-5	TRBJ1-5
CASSLLRIGHF	TRBV7-2	TRBJ1-5
CATSREGTGYTEAFF	TRBV15	TRBJ1-1
CASRPDVSSYNEQFF	TRBV5-4	TRBJ2-1
CASRPKVLTGLNTEAFF	TRBV7-9	TRBJ1-1